Following are 14 T cell receptor beta chains from one sample sequenced in a study of blood T cell repertoires in COVID-19. Generated by immunoSEQ multiplex PCR, the TCRdb table keeps only in-frame clones and is missing some. The data show roughly 260,000 clones, around nine tenths seen once. The sample consisted of PBMCs or T cells enriched from blood (not recorded which). All receptors come from a woman aged 18-30 years who had recovered from COVID-19.

The chain combines TRBV18 with TRBJ2-3, with D tentatively TRBD1 (7 bases). V dropped 6 bases and J dropped 2 bases, with 18 bases sitting between them. The germline CDR1 and CDR2 sequences are KGHSH and LQKENI. CDR3 length: 16 amino acids. CDR3 sequence reads: CASSPLGGGDTDTQYF. The DNA for the CDR3 is TGTGCCAGCTCCCCTTTAGGGGGCGGGGACACAGATACGCAGTATTTT.

About this clone itself: The junction differs from germline at one of its ends, possibly a read error. This chain links TRBV6-1 with TRBJ1-5; D may be TRBD1 (6 bases). CDR1 is MNHNS and CDR2 is SASEGT in the germline V gene. The CDR3 has 15 amino acids. The CDR3 nucleotides are TGTGCCAGCAGGGAAGGGGGGGGCTGGAATCAGCCCCAGCATTTT. Residues: CASREGGGWNQPQHF.

The chain has TRBV18 and TRBJ1-4, with D possibly being TRBD1 (5 bases). Germline CDR1 KGHSH, CDR2 LQKENI. The CDR3 covers 14 residues. Trimming cost V 5 bases and J 3 bases, with 10 bases left between them. CDR3 bases: TGTGCCAGCTCATTAGACAGAGCTAATGAAAAACTGTTTTTT. Protein sequence: CASSLDRANEKLFF.

There are many counts of this clone. This sequence joins TRBV5-8 and TRBJ2-1, with a tentative D call TRBD2 (7 bases). This CDR3 has 17 amino acids. The V gene lost 0 bases and the J gene lost 5 bases, with 18 bases spanning the gap. Germline CDR1 SGHTS, CDR2 YDEGEE. The CDR3: CASSLDGGGPINNEQFF. DNA for the CDR3: TGTGCCAGCAGCTTGGATGGCGGGGGCCCAATTAACAATGAGCAGTTCTTC.

The chain carries TRBV5-4 and TRBJ1-4, with TRBD1 matching 10 bases. V shed 4 bases, J shed 10 bases, and the junction held 7 bases outside the gene matches. This CDR3 has 14 residues. Germline V gives CDR1 SGHNT, CDR2 YYREEE (reference sequence). CDR3 nucleotides: TGTGCCAGCAGCAGACAGGGGGCGCGGGGAAAACTGTTTTTT. This gives the protein CASSRQGARGKLFF.

The chain recombines TRBV5-4 with TRBJ2-1; maybe TRBD1 (6 bases). The V gene's germline CDR1 is SGHNT and CDR2 YYREEE (reference sequence). The CDR3 consists of 16 residues. Trimming left V 3 bases short and J 0 bases short, with 13 bases between. CDR3 coding DNA: TGTGCCAGCAGCTCCCGGACAGAGAGCTCCTACAATGAGCAGTTCTTC. It codes for CASSSRTESSYNEQFF. The full variable domain, completed using reference TRBV5-4 and TRBJ2-1, is ETGVTQSPTHLIKTRGQQVTLRCSSQSGHNTVSWYQQALGQGPQFIFQYYREEENGRGNFPPRFSGLQFPNYSSELNVNALELDDSALYLCASSSRTESSYNEQFFGPGTRLTVL.

The chain employs TRBV18 and TRBJ2-3, with D tentatively TRBD1 (5 bases). The CDR3 totals 17 residues. From germline, CDR1 is KGHSH and CDR2 LQKENI. V lost 2 bases and J lost 5, with 20 bases in between. The CDR3 loop reads CASSPTNRPTGQDTQYF. CDR3 DNA sequence: TGTGCCAGCTCACCAACTAACCGTCCCACCGGACAAGATACGCAGTATTTT.

The V and J genes are TRBV19 and TRBJ1-1, with 7 bases identical to TRBD1. There are 13 residues in the CDR3. Per germline, CDR1 LNHDA and CDR2 SQIVND (reference sequence). V lost 4 bases and J lost 8; bases outside the gene matches: 7. This CDR3 reads CASSKLDRPEAFF. The CDR3 bases are TGTGCCAGTAGTAAACTGGACAGGCCCGAAGCTTTCTTT.

The chain is built from TRBV11-3 and TRBJ1-1, with D maybe TRBD1 (6 bases). Trimming stripped 1 base from V and 5 bases from J, with 11 bases between. Germline V gene sequence: CDR1 SGHNT, CDR2 YENEEA. The CDR3 extends over 14 amino acids. In nucleotides, the CDR3 is TGTGCCAGCAGCTTAGGCGAAACAGGGACTGAAGCTTTCTTT. It is translated as CASSLGETGTEAFF.

This sequence joins TRBV6-5 and TRBJ1-3; the D gene is possibly TRBD1 (6 bases). Germline V gene lookup returns CDR1 MNHEY and CDR2 SVGAGI. Trimming removed 9 bases at V and 3 bases at J, with 15 bases between. The CDR3 has 14 residues. The CDR3 loop is CASRRGVGGNTIYF. In DNA, the CDR3 is TGTGCCAGTCGCAGGGGAGTAGGTGGAAACACCATATATTTT.

The J gene is TRBJ2-3, the V gene TRBV4-1; TRBD2 agrees at 8 bases. Germline lookup yields CDR1 MGHRA and CDR2 YSYEKL. The CDR3 has 18 residues. V was pared by 0 bases and J by 1 base, with 9 bases of the junction left unmatched. The CDR3 DNA follows: TGCGCCAGCAGCCAAGAAGGGGTCTCAGCGGGAGGCACAGATACGCAGTATTTT. It is translated as CASSQEGVSAGGTDTQYF.

This chain connects TRBV7-8 to TRBJ1-5; the D is unclear. The length of the CDR3 is 13 residues. Trimming cost V 2 bases and J 4 bases, with 6 bases left between them. Germline assignment: CDR1 SGHVS and CDR2 FQNEAQ. This CDR3 is CASSLSSNQPQHF. CDR3 in DNA: TGTGCCAGCAGCTTATCTAGTAATCAGCCCCAGCATTTT.

The chain carries TRBV30 and TRBJ1-2, with TRBD1 matching 11 bases. The CDR3 sequence is 14 residues long. Per the germline V gene, CDR1 is GTSNPN and CDR2 is SVGIG (reference sequence). J was trimmed by 8 bases and V by 3 bases; bases with no gene match: 8. The CDR3 reads CAWSILGQGGGYTF. The CDR3 DNA reads TGTGCCTGGAGCATTCTGGGACAGGGGGGCGGCTACACCTTC.

V and J are TRBV30 and TRBJ2-7; 7 bases are shared with TRBD1. V lost 0 bases to trimming and J lost 2 bases; unmatched junction nucleotides: 7. The CDR3 has 15 residues. Germline-derived CDR1 and CDR2 are GTSNPN and SVGIG (reference sequence). CDR3 coding DNA: TGTGCCTGGAGTGTAGATTACAGGGGAACCTACGAGCAGTACTTC. Translated: CAWSVDYRGTYEQYF. The full variable domain, completed using reference TRBV30 and TRBJ2-7, is SQTIHQWPATLVQPVGSPLSLECTVEGTSNPNLYWYRQAAGRGLQLLFYSVGIGQISSEVPQNLSASRPQDRQFILSSKKLLLSDSGFYLCAWSVDYRGTYEQYFGPGTRLTVT.